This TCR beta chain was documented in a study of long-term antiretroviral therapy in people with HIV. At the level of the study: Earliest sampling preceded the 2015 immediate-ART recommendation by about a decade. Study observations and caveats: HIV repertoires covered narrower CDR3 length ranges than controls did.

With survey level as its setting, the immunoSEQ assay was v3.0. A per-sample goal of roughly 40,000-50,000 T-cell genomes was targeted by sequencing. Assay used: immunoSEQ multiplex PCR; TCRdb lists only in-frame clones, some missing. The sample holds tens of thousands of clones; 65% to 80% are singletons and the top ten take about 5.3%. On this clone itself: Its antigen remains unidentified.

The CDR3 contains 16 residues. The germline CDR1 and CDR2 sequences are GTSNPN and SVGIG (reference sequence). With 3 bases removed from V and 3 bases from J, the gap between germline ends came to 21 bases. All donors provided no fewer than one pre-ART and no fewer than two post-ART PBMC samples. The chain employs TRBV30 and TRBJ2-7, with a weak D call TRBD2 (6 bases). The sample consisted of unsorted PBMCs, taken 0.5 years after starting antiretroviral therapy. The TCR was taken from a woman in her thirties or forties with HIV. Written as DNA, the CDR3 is TGTGCCTGGAGGTCAACCCGAACCGGGGGATTCTACGAGCAGTACTTC. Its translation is CAWRSTRTGGFYEQYF.